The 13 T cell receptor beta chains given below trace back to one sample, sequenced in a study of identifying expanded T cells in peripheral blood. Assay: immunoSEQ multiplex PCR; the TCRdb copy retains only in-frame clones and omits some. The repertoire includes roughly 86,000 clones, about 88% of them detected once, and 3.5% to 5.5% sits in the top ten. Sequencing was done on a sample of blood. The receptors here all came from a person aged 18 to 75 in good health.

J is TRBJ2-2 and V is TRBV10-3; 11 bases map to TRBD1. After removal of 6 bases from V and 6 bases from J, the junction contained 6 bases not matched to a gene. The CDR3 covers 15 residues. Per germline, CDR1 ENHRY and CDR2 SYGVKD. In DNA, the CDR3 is TGTGCCATCAGCGACGGGACAGGGGGTTCCGGGGAGCTGTTTTTT. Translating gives CAISDGTGGSGELFF.

DNA for the CDR3: TGTGCCAGCAGTGAGCGATACGAGCAGTACTTC. Translating gives CASSERYEQYF. The rearrangement links TRBV2 to TRBJ2-7; D call uncertain. V shed 3 bases and J shed 4 bases, with 4 bases lying between them. Looked up from germline, CDR1 is SNHLY and CDR2 is FYNNEI. The CDR3 sequence is 11 residues long.

The CDR3 here is CASSLGVGLTETQYF. The CDR3 coding sequence is TGCGCCAGCAGCTTGGGGGTAGGGCTAACGGAGACCCAGTACTTC. J is TRBJ2-5 and V is TRBV5-1; no firm D call. The V end was cut by 0 bases, the J end by 5 bases, with 14 bases between. The CDR3 is 15 residues long. Per germline, CDR1 SGHRS and CDR2 YFSETQ.

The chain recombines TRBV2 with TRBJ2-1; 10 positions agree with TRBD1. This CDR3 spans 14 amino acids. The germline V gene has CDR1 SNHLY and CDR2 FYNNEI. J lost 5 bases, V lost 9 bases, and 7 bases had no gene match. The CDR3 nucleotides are TGTGCCAGAAGAGGACAGGGGGAGGACAATGAGCAGTTCTTC. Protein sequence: CARRGQGEDNEQFF.

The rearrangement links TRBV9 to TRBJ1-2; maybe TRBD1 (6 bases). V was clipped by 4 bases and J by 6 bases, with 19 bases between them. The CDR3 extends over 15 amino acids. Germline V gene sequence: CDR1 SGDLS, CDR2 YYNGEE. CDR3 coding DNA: TGTGCCAGCAGCTCGGACAGACTATATGGGGATGGCTACACCTTC. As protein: CASSSDRLYGDGYTF.

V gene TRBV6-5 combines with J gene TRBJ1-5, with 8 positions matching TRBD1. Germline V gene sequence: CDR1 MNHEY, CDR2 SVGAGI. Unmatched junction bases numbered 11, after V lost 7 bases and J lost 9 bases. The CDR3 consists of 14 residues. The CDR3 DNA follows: TGTGCCAGCACCCCGGGCAGGGGGCTCCGGCCCCAGCATTTT. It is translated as CASTPGRGLRPQHF.

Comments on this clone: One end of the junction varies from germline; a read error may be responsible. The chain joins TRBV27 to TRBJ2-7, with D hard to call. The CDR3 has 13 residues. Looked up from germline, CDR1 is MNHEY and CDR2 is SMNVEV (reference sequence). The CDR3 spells CVSSPHGNHEQYF. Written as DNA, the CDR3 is TGTGTCAGCAGTCCCCACGGAAACCACGAGCAGTACTTC.

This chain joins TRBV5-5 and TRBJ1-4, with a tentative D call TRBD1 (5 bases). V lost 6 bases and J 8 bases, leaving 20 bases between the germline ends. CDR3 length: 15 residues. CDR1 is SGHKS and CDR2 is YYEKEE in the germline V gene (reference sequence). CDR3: CASTTLGERGEKLFF. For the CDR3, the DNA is TGTGCCAGCACGACCCTAGGAGAAAGGGGAGAAAAACTGTTTTTT.

The CDR3 sequence: CASSNLHNISEKLFF. The DNA of the CDR3 is TGTGCCAGCAGCAACTTGCATAATATCTCGGAAAAACTGTTTTTT. The chain employs TRBV11-2 and TRBJ1-4; D is undetermined. There are 15 residues in the CDR3. Trimming removed 5 bases from V and 8 bases from J, with 18 bases in between. The germline gives CDR1 SGHAT, CDR2 FQNNGV.

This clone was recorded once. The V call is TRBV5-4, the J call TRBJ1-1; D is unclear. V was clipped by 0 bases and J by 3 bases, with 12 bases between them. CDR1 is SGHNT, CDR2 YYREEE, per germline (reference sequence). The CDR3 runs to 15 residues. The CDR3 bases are TGTGCCAGCAGCTTGGCCGAGGCAAGTGACACTGAAGCTTTCTTT. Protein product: CASSLAEASDTEAFF.

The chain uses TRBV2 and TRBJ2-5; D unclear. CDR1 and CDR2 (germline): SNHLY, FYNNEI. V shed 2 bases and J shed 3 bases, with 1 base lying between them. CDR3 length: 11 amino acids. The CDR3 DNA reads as TGTGCCAGCAGTGAAAAAGAGACCCAGTACTTC. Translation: CASSEKETQYF.

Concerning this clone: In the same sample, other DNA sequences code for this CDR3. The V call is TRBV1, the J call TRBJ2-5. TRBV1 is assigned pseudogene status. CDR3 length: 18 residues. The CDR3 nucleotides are TGCACCAGCAGCCAATCACAAGAACTAGCAGGGGACCAAGAGACCCAGTACTTC. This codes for CTSSQSQELAGDQETQYF.

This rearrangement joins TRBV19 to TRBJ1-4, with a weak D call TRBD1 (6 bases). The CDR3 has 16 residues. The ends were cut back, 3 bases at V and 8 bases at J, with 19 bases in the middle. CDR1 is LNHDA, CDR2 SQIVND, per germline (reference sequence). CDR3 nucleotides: TGTGCCAGTAGTATCCTGACCGGGGACAAGGGGGAAAAACTGTTTTTT. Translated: CASSILTGDKGEKLFF.